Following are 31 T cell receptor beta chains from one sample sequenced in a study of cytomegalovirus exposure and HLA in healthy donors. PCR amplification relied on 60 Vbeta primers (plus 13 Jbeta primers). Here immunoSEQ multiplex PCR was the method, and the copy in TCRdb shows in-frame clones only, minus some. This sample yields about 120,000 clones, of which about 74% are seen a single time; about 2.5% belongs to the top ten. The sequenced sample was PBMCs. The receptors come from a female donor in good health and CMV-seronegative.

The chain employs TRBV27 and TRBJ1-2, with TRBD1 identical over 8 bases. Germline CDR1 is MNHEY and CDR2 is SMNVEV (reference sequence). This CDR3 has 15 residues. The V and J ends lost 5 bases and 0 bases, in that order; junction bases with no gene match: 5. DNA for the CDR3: TGTGCCAGCAGTACTACAGGGGGTCCTAACTATGGCTACACCTTC. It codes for CASSTTGGPNYGYTF.

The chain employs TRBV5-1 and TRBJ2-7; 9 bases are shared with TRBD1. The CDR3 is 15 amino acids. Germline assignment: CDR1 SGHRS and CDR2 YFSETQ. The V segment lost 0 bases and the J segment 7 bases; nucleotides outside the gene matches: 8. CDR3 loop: CASSLGQGGVLEQYF. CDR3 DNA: TGCGCCAGCAGCTTGGGACAGGGGGGTGTGTTGGAGCAGTACTTC.

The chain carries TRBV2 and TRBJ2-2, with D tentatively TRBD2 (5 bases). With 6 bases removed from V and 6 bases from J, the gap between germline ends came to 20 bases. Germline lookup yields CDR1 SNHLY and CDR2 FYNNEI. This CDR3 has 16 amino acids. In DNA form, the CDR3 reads TGTGCCAGCAGCGCTTCAGAGGCTAGCTACGCCGGGGAGCTGTTTTTT. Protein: CASSASEASYAGELFF.

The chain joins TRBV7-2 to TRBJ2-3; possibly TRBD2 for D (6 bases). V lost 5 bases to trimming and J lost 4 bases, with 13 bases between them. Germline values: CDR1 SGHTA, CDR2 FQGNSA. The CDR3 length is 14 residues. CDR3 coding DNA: TGTGCCAGCAGCCTATCTGGACTATCAGATACGCAGTATTTT. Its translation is CASSLSGLSDTQYF.

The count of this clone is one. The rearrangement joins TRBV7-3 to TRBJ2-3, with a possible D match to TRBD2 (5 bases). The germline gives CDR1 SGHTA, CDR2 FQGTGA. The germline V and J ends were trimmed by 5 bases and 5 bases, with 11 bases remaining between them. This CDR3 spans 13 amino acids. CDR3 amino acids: CASSLREKDTQYF. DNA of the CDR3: TGTGCCAGCAGCCTCCGGGAAAAAGATACGCAGTATTTT.

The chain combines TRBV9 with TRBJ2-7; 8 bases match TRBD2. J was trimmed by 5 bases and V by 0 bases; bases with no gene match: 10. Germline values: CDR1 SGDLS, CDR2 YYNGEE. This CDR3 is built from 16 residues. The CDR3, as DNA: TGTGCCAGCAGCGTAGACGGGGGGGCCCTTACTAACGAGCAGTACTTC. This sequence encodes CASSVDGGALTNEQYF.

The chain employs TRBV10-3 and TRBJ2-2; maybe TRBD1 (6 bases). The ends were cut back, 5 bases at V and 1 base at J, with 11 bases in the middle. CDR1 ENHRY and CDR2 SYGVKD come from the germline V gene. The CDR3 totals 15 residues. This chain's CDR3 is CAISNSTGNTGELFF. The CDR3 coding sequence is TGTGCCATCAGTAACTCGACAGGGAACACCGGGGAGCTGTTTTTT.

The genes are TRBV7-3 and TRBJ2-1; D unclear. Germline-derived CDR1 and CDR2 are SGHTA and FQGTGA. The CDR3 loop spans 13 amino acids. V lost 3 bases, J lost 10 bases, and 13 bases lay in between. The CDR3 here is CASSLSPLREQFF. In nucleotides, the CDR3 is TGTGCCAGCAGCTTGAGCCCCCTCCGGGAGCAGTTCTTC.

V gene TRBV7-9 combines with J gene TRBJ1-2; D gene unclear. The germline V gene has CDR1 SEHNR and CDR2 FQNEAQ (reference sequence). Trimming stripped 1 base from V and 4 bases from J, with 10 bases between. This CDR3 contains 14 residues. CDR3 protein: CASSLVARGYGYTF. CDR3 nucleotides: TGTGCCAGCAGCTTAGTCGCGCGGGGCTATGGCTACACCTTC. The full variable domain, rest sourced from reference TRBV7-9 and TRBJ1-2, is DTGVSQNPRHKITKRGQNVTFRCDPISEHNRLYWYRQTLGQGPEFLTYFQNEAQLEKSRLLSDRFSAERPKGSFSTLEIQRTEQGDSAMYLCASSLVARGYGYTFGSGTRLTVV.

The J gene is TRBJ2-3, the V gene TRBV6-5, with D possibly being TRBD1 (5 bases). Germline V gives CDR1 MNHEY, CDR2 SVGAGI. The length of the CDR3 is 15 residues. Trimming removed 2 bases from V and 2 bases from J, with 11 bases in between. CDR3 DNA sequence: TGTGCCAGCAGTTACGAGGCAGGGATCACAGATACGCAGTATTTT. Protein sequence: CASSYEAGITDTQYF.

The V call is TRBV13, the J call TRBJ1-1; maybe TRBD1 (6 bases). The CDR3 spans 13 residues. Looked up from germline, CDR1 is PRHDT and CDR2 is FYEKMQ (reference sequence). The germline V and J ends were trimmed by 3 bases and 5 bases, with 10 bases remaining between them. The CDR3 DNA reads TGTGCCAGCAGCTTCCTACAGGGAACTGAAGCTTTCTTT. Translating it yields CASSFLQGTEAFF.

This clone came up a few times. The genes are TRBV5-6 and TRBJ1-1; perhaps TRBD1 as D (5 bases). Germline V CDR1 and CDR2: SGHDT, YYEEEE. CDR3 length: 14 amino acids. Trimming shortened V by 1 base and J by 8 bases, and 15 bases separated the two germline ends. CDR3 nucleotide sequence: TGTGCCAGCAGCTTGCCCCCTTACAGGCGCGAAGCTTTCTTT. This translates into CASSLPPYRREAFF. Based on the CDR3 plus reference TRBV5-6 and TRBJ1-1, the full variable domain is DAGVTQSPTHLIKTRGQQVTLRCSPKSGHDTVSWYQQALGQGPQFIFQYYEEEERQRGNFPDRFSGHQFPNYSSELNVNALLLGDSALYLCASSLPPYRREAFFGQGTRLTVV.

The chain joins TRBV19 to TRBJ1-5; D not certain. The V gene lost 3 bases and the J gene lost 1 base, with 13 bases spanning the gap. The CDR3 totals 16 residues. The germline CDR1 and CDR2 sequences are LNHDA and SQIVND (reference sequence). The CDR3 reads CASSIERARSNQPQHF. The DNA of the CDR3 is TGTGCCAGTAGTATTGAGAGGGCCCGAAGCAATCAGCCCCAGCATTTT.

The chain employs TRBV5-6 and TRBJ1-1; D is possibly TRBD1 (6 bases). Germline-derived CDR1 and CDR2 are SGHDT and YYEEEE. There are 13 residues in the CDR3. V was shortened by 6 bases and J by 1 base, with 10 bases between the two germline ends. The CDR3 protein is CASIQGTNTEAFF. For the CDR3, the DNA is TGTGCCAGCATACAGGGCACGAACACTGAAGCTTTCTTT.

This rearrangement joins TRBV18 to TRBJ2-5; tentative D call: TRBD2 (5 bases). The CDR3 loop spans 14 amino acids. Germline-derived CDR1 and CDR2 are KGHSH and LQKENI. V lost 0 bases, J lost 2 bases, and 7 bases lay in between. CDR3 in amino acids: CASSPPGRQETQYF. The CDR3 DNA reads TGTGCCAGCTCACCACCGGGGAGACAAGAGACCCAGTACTTC.

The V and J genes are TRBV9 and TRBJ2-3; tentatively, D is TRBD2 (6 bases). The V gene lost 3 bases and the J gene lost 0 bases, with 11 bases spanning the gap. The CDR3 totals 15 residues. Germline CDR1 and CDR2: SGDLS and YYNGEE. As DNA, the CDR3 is TGTGCCAGCAGCGGTAGCGGCAAAAGCACAGATACGCAGTATTTT. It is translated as CASSGSGKSTDTQYF. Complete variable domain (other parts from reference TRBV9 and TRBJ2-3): DSGVTQTPKHLITATGQRVTLRCSPRSGDLSVYWYQQSLDQGLQFLIQYYNGEERAKGNILERFSAQQFPDLHSELNLSSLELGDSALYFCASSGSGKSTDTQYFGPGTRLTVL.

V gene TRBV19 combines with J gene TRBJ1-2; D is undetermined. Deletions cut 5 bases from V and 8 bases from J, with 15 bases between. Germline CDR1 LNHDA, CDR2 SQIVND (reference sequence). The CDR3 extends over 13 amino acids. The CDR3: CASSPRLGEGYTF. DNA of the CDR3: TGTGCCAGTAGTCCCCGCCTCGGGGAAGGCTACACCTTC.

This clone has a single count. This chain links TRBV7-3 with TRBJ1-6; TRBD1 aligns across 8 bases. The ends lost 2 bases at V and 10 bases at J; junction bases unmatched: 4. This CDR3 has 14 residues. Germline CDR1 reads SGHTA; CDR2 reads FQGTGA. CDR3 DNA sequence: TGTGCCAGCAGCTTAGGGGGGACAGGATCACCCCTCCACTTT. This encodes CASSLGGTGSPLHF.

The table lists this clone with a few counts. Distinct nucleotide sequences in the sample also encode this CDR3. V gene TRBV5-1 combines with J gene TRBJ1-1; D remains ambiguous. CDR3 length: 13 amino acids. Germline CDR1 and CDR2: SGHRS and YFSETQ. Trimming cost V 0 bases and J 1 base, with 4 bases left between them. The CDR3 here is CASSLAGNTEAFF. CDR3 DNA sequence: TGCGCCAGCAGCTTGGCGGGGAACACTGAAGCTTTCTTT.

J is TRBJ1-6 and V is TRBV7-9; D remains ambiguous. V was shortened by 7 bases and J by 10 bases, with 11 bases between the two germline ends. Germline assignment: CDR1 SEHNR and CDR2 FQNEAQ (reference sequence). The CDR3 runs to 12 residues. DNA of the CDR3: TGTGCCAGCAATATGGGGAGGTCACCCCTCCACTTT. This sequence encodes CASNMGRSPLHF.

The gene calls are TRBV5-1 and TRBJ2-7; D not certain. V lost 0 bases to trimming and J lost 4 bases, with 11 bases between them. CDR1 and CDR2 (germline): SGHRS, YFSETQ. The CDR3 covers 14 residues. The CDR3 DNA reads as TGCGCCAGCAGCTTGGAATCAGAATATTACGAGCAGTACTTC. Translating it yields CASSLESEYYEQYF.

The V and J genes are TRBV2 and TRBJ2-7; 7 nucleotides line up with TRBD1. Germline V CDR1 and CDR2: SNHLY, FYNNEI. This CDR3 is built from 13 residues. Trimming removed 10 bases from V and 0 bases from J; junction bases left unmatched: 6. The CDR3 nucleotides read TGTGCCACCGCGACAGGGAGCTCCTACGAGCAGTACTTC. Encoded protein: CATATGSSYEQYF.

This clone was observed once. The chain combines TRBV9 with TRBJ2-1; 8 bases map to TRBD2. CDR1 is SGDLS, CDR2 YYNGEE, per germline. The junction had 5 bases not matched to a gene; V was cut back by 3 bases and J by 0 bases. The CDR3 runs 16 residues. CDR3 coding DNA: TGTGCCAGCAGCGGGACCGGGGGGGACTCCTACAATGAGCAGTTCTTC. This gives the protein CASSGTGGDSYNEQFF.

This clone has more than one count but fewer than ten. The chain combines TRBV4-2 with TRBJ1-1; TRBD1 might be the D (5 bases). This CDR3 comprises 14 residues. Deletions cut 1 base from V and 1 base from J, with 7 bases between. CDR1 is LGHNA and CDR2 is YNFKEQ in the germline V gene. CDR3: CASSQATENTEAFF. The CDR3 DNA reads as TGTGCCAGCAGCCAAGCGACAGAGAACACTGAAGCTTTCTTT.

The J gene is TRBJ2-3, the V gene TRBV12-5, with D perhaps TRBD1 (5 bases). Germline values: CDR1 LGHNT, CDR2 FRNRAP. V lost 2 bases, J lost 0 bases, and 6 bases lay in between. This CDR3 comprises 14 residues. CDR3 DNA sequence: TGTGCTAGTGGTTTGCAGGGCAGCACAGATACGCAGTATTTT. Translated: CASGLQGSTDTQYF.

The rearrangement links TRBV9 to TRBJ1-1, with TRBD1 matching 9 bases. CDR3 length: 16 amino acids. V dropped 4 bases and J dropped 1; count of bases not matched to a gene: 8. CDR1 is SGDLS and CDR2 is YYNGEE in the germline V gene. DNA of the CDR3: TGTGCCAGCAGCCCAACAGGGGGCGCGGGGAACACTGAAGCTTTCTTT. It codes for CASSPTGGAGNTEAFF.

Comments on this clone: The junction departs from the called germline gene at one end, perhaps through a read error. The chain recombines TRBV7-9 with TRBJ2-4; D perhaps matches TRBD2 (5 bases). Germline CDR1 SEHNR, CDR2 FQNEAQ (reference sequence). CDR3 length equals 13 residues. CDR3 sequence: CSSSLARTGNQYF. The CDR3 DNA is TGTTCCAGCAGCTTAGCTCGGACGGGGAATCAGTACTTC. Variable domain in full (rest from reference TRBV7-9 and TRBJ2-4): DTGVSQNPRHKITKRGQNVTFRCDPISEHNRLYWYRQTLGQGPEFLTYFQNEAQLEKSRLLSDRFSAERPKGSFSTLEIQRTEQGDSAMYLCSSSLARTGNQYFGAGTRLSVL.

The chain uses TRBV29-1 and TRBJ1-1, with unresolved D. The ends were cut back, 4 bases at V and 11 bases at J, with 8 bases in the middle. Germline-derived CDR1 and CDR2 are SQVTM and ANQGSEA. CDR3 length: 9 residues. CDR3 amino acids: CSVVGEAFF. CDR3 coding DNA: TGCAGCGTTGTCGGGGAGGCTTTCTTT.

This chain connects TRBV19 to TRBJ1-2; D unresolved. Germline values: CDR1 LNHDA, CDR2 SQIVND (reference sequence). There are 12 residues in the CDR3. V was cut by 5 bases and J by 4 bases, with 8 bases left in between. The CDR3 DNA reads TGTGCCAGTAGTCCCGGTATCTATGGCTACACCTTC. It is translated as CASSPGIYGYTF. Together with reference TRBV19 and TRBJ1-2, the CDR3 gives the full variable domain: DGGITQSPKYLFRKEGQNVTLSCEQNLNHDAMYWYRQDPGQGLRLIYYSQIVNDFQKGDIAEGYSVSREKKESFPLTVTSAQKNPTAFYLCASSPGIYGYTFGSGTRLTVV.

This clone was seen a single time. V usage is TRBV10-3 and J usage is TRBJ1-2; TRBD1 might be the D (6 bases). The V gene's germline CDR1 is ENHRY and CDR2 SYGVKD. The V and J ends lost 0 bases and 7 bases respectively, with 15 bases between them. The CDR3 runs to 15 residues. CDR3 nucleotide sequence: TGTGCCATCAGTGAGTCGCGTCAGGGGATCGGTGGCTACACCTTC. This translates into CAISESRQGIGGYTF.

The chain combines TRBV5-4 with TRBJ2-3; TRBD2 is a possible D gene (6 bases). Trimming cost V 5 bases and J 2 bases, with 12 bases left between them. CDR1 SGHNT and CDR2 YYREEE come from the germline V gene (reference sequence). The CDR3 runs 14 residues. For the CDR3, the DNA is TGTGCCAGCAGTAGGCGGGGCCTCACAGATACGCAGTATTTT. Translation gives CASSRRGLTDTQYF. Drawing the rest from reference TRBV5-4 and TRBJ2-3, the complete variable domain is ETGVTQSPTHLIKTRGQQVTLRCSSQSGHNTVSWYQQALGQGPQFIFQYYREEENGRGNFPPRFSGLQFPNYSSELNVNALELDDSALYLCASSRRGLTDTQYFGPGTRLTVL.